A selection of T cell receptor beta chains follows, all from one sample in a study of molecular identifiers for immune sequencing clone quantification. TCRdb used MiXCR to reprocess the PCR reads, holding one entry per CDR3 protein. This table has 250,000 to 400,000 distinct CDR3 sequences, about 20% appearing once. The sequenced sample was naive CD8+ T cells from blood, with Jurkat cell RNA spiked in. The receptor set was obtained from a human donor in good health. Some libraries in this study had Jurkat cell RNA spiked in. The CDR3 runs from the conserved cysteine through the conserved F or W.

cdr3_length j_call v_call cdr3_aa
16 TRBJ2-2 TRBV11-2 CASSPDPGGYVGELFF
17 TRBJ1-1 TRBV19 CASSTHPYGTGFTEAFF
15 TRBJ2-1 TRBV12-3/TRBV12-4 CASSLVVGRGPEQFF
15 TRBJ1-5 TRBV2 CASSEDGAPYQPQHF
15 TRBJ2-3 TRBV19 CASTLAGGPGDTQYF
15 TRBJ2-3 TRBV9 CASSSGASDTDTQYF
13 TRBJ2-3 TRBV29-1 CSADYPSTDTQYF
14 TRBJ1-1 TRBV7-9 CASRGDRTGTEAFF
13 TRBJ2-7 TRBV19 CASRGPAPYEQYF
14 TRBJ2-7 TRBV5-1 CASSLELIAYEQYF
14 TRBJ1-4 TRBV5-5 CASSLETTSEKLFF
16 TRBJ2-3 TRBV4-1 CASSHIGQKNTDTQYF
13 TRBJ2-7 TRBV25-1 CASSDGQTYEQYF
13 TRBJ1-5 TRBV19 CACSAGGNQPQHF
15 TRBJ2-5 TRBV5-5 CASSWDMGNQETQYF
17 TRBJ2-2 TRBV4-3 CASSQDTGGVQAGELFF
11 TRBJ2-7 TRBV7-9 CASSFGHEQYF
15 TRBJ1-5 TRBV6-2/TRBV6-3 CASRPRDSFYQPQHF
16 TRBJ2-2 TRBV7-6 CASSKGTDTNTGELFF
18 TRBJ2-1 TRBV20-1 CSAREISGITGWGDEQFF
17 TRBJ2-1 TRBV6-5 CASSYWVAGSSYNEQFF
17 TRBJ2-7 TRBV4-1 CASSQVGGVADSYEQYF
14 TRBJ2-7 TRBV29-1 CSAAAGGLSYEQYF
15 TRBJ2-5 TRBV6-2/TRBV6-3 CASSYEAGGQETQYF
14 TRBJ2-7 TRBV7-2 CASREKWGAPEQYF
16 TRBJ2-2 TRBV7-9 CASSLADTGNTGELFF
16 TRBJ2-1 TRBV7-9 CASSSLDRNSYNEQFF
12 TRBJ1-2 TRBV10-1 CASSMGSYGYTF
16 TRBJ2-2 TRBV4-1 CASSQMGGLGTGELFF
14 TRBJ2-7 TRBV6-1 CASSETYSSYEQYF
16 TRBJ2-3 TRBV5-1 CASSLLAGGPIDTQYF
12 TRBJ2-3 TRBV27 CASSWGTDTQYF
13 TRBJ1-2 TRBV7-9 CASSPMTAYGYTF
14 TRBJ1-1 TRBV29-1 CSARTDSTGTEAFF
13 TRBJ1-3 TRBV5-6 CVSSFGEADTIYF
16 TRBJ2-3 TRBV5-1 CASSSYILAAEDTQYF
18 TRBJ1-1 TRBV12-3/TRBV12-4 CASSSGFGDRTMNTEAFF
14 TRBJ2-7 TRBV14 CASSQDWGFDEQYF
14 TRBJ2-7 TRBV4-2 CASSPRTSNYEQYF
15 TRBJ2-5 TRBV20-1 CSAKIAGDRKETQYF
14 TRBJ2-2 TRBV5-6 CASSLMAATGELFF
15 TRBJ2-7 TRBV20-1 CSARDSGRGSHEQYF
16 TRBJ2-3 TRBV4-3 CASSQEVLAETDTQYF
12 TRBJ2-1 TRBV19 CASSIAHNEQFF
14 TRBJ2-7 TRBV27 CASSLSGGWAEQYF
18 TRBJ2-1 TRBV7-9 CASSPSRGSAGPYNEQFF
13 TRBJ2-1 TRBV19 CASSATGYNEQFF
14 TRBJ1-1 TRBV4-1 CASSQDSGPREAFF
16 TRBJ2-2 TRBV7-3 CASSLTTTGGTGELFF
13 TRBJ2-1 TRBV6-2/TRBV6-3 CASSYLGLAEQFF